The entry that follows covers one T cell receptor beta chain sequence. Its antigen is unknown. This specimen comes from a study of early T cells in non-severe SARS-CoV-2 infection. The overall study: Chains stayed unpaired after sequencing of bulk RNA from unsorted whole blood.

Study observations and caveats: Reliance on VDJdb matching favored anti-spike CD8 responses; private and CD4 specificities were missed.

V was clipped by 2 bases and J by 1 base, with 24 bases between them. From germline, CDR1 is MDHEN and CDR2 SYDVKM. The length of the CDR3 is 19 residues. Individual cDNA molecules were tagged with unique molecular identifiers, the study reported. TCRdb reanalysed the 5' RACE reads using MiXCR and keeps one entry per CDR3 protein. The sample yields around 68,000 distinct CDR3 sequences, approximately 6.1% seen once. The sequence derives from an adult who was a healthcare worker with PCR-confirmed SARS-CoV-2 infection or an uninfected control (not recorded which). J is TRBJ2-7 and V is TRBV28; D call uncertain. The sample was whole blood, taken at baseline. The CDR3 DNA is TGTGCCAGCAGTTTAACGTTGGTCAGGCGGTCGAGACGGTCCTACGAGCAGTACTTC. Its translation is CASSLTLVRRSRRSYEQYF.